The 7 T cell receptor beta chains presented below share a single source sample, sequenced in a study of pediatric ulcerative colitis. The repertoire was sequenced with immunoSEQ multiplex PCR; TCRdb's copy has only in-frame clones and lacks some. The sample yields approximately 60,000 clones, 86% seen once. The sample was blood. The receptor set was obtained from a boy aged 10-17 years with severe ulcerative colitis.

As DNA, the CDR3 is TGTGCCAGCACCCGGGCCCAACTCTTTGAAGCTTTCTTT. It is translated as CASTRAQLFEAFF. The V call is TRBV18, the J call TRBJ1-1; D is ambiguous. The CDR3 contains 13 residues. V was cut by 8 bases and J by 7 bases, with 17 bases left in between. From germline, CDR1 is KGHSH and CDR2 LQKENI.

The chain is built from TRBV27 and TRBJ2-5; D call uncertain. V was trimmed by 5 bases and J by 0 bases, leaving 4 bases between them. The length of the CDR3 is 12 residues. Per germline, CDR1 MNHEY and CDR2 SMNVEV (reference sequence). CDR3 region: CASSIYQETQYF. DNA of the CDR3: TGTGCCAGCAGTATATACCAAGAGACCCAGTACTTC.

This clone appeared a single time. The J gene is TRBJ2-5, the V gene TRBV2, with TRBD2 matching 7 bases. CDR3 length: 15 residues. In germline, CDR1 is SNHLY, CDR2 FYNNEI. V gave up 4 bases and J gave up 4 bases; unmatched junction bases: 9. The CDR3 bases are TGTGCCAGCAGTGTTTCCCTTGGGGAGGGAGAGACCCAGTACTTC. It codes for CASSVSLGEGETQYF.

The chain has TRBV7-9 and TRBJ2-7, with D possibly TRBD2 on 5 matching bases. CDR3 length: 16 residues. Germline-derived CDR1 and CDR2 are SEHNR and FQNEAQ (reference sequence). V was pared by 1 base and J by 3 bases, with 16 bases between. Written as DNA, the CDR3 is TGTGCCAGCAGCTTAGTTGGGGAGCAAGCTAACTACGAGCAGTACTTC. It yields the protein CASSLVGEQANYEQYF.

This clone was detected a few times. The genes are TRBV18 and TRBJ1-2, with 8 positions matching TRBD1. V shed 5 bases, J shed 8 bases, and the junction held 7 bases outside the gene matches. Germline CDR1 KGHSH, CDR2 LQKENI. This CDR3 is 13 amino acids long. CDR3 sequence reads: CASSAGQGQGYTF. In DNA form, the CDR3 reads TGTGCCAGCTCAGCCGGACAGGGACAAGGCTACACCTTC.

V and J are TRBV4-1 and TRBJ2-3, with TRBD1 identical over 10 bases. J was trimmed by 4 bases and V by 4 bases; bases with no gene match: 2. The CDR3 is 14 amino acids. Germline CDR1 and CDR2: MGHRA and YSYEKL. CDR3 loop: CASSLGQGPDTQYF. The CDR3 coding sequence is TGCGCCAGCAGCCTGGGACAGGGGCCAGATACGCAGTATTTT.

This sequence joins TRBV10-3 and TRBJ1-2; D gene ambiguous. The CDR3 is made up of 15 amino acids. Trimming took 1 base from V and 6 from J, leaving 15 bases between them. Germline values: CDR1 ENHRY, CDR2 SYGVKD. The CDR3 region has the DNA TGTGCCATCAGTGAGTTAGGGATGGCGGGCGATGGCTACACCTTC. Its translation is CAISELGMAGDGYTF.